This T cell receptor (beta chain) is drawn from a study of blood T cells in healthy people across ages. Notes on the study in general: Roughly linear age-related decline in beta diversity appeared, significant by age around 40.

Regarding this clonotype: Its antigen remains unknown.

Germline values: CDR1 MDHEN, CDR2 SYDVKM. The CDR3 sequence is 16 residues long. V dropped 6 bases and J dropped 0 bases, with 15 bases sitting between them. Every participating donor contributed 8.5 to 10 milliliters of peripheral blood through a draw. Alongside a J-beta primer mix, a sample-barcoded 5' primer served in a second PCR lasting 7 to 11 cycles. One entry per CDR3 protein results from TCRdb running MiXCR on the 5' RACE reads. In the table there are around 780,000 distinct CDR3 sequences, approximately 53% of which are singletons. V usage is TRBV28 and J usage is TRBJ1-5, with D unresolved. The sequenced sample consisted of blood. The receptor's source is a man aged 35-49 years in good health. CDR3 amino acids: CASSPEEDYSNQPQHF. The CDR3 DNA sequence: TGTGCCAGCAGCCCCGAAGAGGACTATAGCAATCAGCCCCAGCATTTT. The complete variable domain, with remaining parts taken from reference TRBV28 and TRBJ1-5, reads DVKVTQSSRYLVKRTGEKVFLECVQDMDHENMFWYRQDPGLGLRLIYFSYDVKMKEKGDIPEGYSVSREKKERFSLILESASTNQTSMYLCASSPEEDYSNQPQHFGDGTRLSIL.